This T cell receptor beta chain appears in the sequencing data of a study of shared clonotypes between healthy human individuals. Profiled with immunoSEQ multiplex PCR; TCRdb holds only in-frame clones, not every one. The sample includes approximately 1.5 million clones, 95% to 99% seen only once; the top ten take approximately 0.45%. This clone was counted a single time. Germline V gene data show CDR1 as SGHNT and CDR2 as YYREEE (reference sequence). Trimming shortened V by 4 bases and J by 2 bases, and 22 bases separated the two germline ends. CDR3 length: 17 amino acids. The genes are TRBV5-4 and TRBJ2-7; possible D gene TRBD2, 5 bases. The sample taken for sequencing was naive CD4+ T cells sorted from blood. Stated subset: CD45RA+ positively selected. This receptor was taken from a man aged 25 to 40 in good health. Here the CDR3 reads CASSPSLGITMPYEQYF. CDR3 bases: TGTGCCAGCAGCCCATCACTCGGGATAACGATGCCCTACGAGCAGTACTTC. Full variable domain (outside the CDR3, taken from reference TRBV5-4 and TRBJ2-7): ETGVTQSPTHLIKTRGQQVTLRCSSQSGHNTVSWYQQALGQGPQFIFQYYREEENGRGNFPPRFSGLQFPNYSSELNVNALELDDSALYLCASSPSLGITMPYEQYFGPGTRLTVT.